The 5 T cell receptor beta chains below were found in one sample sequenced in a study of CD8+ T cells in alopecia areata. Specified treatment: oral pan-JAK inhibitor, 5-10 mg twice daily. The authors extracted RNA and reverse transcribed it into cDNA as the sequencing template. Profiled with immunoSEQ multiplex PCR; TCRdb holds only in-frame clones, not every one. The sample lists about 200,000 clones; roughly 64% were seen once. Here the sequenced sample was CD4+ T cells sorted from blood, taken at week 24, from a patient treated with tofacitinib. The receptor set was obtained from a human donor with alopecia areata.

This clone was found a few times. V and J are TRBV7-8 and TRBJ2-6; no clear D gene. Germline lookup yields CDR1 SGHVS and CDR2 FQNEAQ. The CDR3 covers 15 residues. The V end lost 2 bases, the J end lost 2 bases, and 7 bases lay between the germline ends. In nucleotides, the CDR3 is TGTGCCAGCAGCTTATCGGCGACTGGGGCCAACGTCCTGACTTTC. The encoded protein is CASSLSATGANVLTF.

This clone appeared a few times. The gene calls are TRBV29-1 and TRBJ1-1; D gene uncertain. The V gene's germline CDR1 is SQVTM and CDR2 ANQGSEA. The V and J ends lost 1 base and 3 bases respectively, with 12 bases between them. This CDR3 comprises 14 residues. CDR3 sequence (DNA): TGCAGCGTTGAAGCGGGGATGGACCACACTGAAGCTTTCTTT. It encodes CSVEAGMDHTEAFF. Full variable domain (outside the CDR3, taken from reference TRBV29-1 and TRBJ1-1): SAVISQKPSRDICQRGTSLTIQCQVDSQVTMMFWYRQQPGQSLTLIATANQGSEATYESGFVIDKFPISRPNLTFSTLTVSNMSPEDSSIYLCSVEAGMDHTEAFFGQGTRLTVV.

The chain is built from TRBV10-3 and TRBJ2-3; 10 bases are a match to TRBD2. Germline CDR1 is ENHRY and CDR2 is SYGVKD. J lost 3 bases, V lost 5 bases, and 5 bases had no gene match. CDR3 length equals 15 residues. CDR3 in DNA: TGTGCCATCAGTACTGAGACTAGCGGGACAGATACGCAGTATTTT. This gives the protein CAISTETSGTDTQYF.

This clone was seen a few times. The CDR3 nucleotides are TGCAGCGTTGAAGTCCAGGGCACAGATACGCAGTATTTT. It yields the protein CSVEVQGTDTQYF. V is TRBV29-1 and J is TRBJ2-3; D not resolved. This CDR3 is built from 13 residues. Germline CDR1 SQVTM, CDR2 ANQGSEA. V shed 1 base and J shed 1 base, with 6 bases lying between them.

The chain uses TRBV11-1 and TRBJ2-5; D is possibly TRBD2 (5 bases). With 5 bases removed from V and 2 bases from J, the gap between germline ends came to 9 bases. The CDR3 is 13 amino acids. Germline V gene data show CDR1 as SGHAT and CDR2 as FQDESV (reference sequence). CDR3 in DNA: TGTGCCAGCAGCCCTAGCCTACAAGAGACCCAGTACTTC. It codes for CASSPSLQETQYF. Supplemented by reference TRBV11-1 and TRBJ2-5, the full variable domain reads EAEVAQSPRYKITEKSQAVAFWCDPISGHATLYWYRQILGQGPELLVQFQDESVVDDSQLPKDRFSAERLKGVDSTLKIQPAELGDSAMYLCASSPSLQETQYFGPGTRLLVL.